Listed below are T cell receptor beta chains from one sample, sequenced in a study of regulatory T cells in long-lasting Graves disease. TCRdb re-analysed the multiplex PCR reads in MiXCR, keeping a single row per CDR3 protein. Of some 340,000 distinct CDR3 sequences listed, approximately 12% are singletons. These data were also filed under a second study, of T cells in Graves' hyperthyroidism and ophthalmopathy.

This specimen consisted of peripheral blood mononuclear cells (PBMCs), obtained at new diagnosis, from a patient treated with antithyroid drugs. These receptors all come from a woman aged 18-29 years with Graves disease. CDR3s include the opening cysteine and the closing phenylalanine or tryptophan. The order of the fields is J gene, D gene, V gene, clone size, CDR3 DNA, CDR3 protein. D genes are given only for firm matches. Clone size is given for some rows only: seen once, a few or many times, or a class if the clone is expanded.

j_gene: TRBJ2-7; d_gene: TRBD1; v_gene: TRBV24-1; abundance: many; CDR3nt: TGTGCCACCAGTGACCCGGGACAGCCGATATACGAGCAGTACTTC; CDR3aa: CATSDPGQPIYEQYF
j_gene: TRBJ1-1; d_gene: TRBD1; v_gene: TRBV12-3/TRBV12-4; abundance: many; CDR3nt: TGTGCCAGCTGTCCTACAGGGGTCGACACTGAAGCTTTCTTT; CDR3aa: CASCPTGVDTEAFF
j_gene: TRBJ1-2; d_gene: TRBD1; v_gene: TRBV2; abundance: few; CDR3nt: TGTGCCGGTCGACAGGGACCTAACTATGGCTACACCTTC; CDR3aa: CAGRQGPNYGYTF
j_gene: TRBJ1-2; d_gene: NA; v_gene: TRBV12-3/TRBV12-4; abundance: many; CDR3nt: TGTGCCAGCAGTTTTACAGGGCCCTATGGCTACACCTTC; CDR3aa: CASSFTGPYGYTF
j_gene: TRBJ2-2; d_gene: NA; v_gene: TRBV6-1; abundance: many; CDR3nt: TGTGCCAGCAGCCCCACAGGCGGAGTCACCGGGGAGCTGTTTTTT; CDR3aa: CASSPTGGVTGELFF
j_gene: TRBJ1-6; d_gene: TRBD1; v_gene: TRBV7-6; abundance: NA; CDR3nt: TGTGCCAGCAGTCAAACAGGGGAATGGGGATCACCCCTCCACTTT; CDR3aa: CASSQTGEWGSPLHF
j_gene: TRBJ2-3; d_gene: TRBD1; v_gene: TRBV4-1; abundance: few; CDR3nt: TGCGCCAGCAGCCAGCGGGACAGGGGCACAGATACGCAGTATTTT; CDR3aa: CASSQRDRGTDTQYF
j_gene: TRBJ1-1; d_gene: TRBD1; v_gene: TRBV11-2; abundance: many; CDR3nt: TGTGCCAGCAGCCCAATCCAGGGGGATCGAGGAACTGAAGCTTTCTTT; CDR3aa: CASSPIQGDRGTEAFF
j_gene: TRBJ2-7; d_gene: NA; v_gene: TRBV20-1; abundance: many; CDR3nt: TGCAGTGCTAGAGTTGTGGCCGAGCAGTACTTC; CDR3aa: CSARVVAEQYF
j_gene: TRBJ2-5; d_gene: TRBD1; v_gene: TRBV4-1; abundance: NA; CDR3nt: TGCGCCAGCATGGGAGTAACAACAGGGGCAGAGACCCAGTACTTC; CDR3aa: CASMGVTTGAETQYF
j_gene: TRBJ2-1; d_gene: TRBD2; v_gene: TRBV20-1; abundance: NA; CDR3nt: TGCAGTGCTAGAGGGGGACTAGCGGGAGGTTCCTACAATGAGCAGTTCTTC; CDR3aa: CSARGGLAGGSYNEQFF
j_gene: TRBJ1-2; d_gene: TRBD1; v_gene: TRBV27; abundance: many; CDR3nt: TGTGCCAGCAGTGCCATAAAGGACAGGCCTAACTATGGCTACACCTTC; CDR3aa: CASSAIKDRPNYGYTF
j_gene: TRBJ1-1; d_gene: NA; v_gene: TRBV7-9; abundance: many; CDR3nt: TGTGCCAGCAGCCTGTATGATGAAGCTTTCTTT; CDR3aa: CASSLYDEAFF
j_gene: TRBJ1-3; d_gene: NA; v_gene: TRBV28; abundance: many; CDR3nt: TGTGCCAGCAGTTTGCAAAGACGCACCATATATTTT; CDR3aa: CASSLQRRTIYF
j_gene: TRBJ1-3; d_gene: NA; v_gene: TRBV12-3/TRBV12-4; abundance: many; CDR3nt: TGTGCCAGCAGTAAGGACGTGGGGGTGGCCGGAAACACCATATATTTT; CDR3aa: CASSKDVGVAGNTIYF
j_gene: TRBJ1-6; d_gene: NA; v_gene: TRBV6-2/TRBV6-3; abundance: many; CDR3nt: TGTGCCAGCAGTTACTCGGGAAAACGTTCACCCCTCCACTTT; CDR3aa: CASSYSGKRSPLHF
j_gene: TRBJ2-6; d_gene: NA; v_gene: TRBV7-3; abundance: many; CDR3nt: TGTGCCAGCAGTGATCTGACGGGAGTCGCTGGGGCCAACGTCCTGACTTTC; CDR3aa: CASSDLTGVAGANVLTF
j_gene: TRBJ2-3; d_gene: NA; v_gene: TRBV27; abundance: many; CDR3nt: TGTGCCAGCAGAGGTGGGGTGATTGTCACAGATACGCAGTATTTT; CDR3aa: CASRGGVIVTDTQYF
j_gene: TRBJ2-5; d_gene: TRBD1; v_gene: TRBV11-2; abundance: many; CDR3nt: TGTGCCAGCAGCTCGGACAGGGGAGAGACCCAGTACTTC; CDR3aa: CASSSDRGETQYF
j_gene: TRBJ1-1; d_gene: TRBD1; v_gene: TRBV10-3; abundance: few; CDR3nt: TGTGCCATCAGTGCTGGACAGGGATTGAACACTGAAGCTTTCTTT; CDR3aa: CAISAGQGLNTEAFF
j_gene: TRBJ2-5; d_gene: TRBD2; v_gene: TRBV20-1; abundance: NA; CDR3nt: TGCAGTGCTAGTTCGCGGGGGTTGCAAGAGACCCAGTACTTC; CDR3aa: CSASSRGLQETQYF
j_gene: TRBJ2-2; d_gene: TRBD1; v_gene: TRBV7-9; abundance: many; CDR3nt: TGTGCCAGCAGCTCGACAGGGACCGGGGAGCTGTTTTTT; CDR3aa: CASSSTGTGELFF
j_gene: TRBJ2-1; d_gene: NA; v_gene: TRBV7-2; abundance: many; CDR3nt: TGTGCCAGCAGCTCGCAAGCGGGCTCCTACAATGAGCAGTTCTTC; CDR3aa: CASSSQAGSYNEQFF
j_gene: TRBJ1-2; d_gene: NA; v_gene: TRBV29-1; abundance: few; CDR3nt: TGCAGCGTTGACCCCCCGGACTATGGCTACACCTTC; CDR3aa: CSVDPPDYGYTF
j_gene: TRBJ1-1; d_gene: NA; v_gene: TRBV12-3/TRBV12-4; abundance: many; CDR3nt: TGTGCCAGCACCGAAAGGGGGGGAAACACTGAAGCTTTCTTT; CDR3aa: CASTERGGNTEAFF
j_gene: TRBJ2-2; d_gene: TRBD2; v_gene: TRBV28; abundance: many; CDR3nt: TGTGCCAGCAGTTTATCAGGACTAGCGGGGGTAACCGGGGAGCTGTTTTTT; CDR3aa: CASSLSGLAGVTGELFF
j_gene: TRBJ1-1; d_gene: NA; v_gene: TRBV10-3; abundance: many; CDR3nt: TGTGCCATCAGTGGTGGGGAGGACACTGAAGCTTTCTTT; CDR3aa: CAISGGEDTEAFF
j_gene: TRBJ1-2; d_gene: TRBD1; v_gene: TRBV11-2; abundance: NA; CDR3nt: TGTGCCAGCAGCTTAGGGAGATGGGACAGATTCAAAGCTAACTATGGCTACACCTTC; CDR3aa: CASSLGRWDRFKANYGYTF
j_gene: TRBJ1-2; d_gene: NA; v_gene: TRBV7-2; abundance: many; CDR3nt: TGTGCCAGCAGCTTTTACACCCGACAGTTCTATGGCTACACCTTC; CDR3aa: CASSFYTRQFYGYTF
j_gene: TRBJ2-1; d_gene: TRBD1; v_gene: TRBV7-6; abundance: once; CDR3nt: TGTGCCAGCAGCTTATTAGTCGACAGGGAAGTACTCTACAATGAGCAGTTCTTC; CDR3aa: CASSLLVDREVLYNEQFF
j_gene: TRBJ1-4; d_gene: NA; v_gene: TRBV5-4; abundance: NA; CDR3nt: TGTGCCAGCAGCCTAACGGGACTTCCAAATGAAAAACTGTTTTTT; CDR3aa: CASSLTGLPNEKLFF
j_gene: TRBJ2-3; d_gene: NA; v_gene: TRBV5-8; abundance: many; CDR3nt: TGTGCCAGCAGCTTGCCACCAGCTAGCACAGATACGCAGTATTTT; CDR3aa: CASSLPPASTDTQYF
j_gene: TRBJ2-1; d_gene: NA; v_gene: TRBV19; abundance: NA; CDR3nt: TGTGCCAGTAGTATCGTAACGGCCGGCACCTACAATGAGCAGTTCTTC; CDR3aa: CASSIVTAGTYNEQFF
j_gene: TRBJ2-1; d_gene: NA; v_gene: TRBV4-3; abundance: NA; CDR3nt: TGCGCCAGCAGCCAAGATTTGAGGGGGGTTCCTCCTGAGAGCTCCTACAATGAGCAGTTCTTC; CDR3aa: CASSQDLRGVPPESSYNEQFF
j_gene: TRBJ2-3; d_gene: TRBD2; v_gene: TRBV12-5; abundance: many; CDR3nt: TGTGCTAGTCTAGCGGGGCGCACAGATACGCAGTATTTT; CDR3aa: CASLAGRTDTQYF
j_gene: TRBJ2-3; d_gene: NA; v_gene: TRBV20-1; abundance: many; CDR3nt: TGCAGTGCTTTCGTCGTTTCCGTCACAGATACGCAGTATTTT; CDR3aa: CSAFVVSVTDTQYF
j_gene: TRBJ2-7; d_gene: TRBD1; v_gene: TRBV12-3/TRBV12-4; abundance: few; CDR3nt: TGTGCCAGCAGTCCCTCCGGGACAGGCGCGCACGAGCAGTACTTC; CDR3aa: CASSPSGTGAHEQYF
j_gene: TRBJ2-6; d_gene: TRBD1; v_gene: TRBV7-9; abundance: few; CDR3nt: TGTGCCAGCAGCTCAACCGGGACAGATACCTCTGGGGCCAACGTCCTGACTTTC; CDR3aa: CASSSTGTDTSGANVLTF
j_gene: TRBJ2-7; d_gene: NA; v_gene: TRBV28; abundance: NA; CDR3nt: TGTGCCAGCAGTCCCCCGAGTGCTACCGGCGAGCAGTACTTC; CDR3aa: CASSPPSATGEQYF
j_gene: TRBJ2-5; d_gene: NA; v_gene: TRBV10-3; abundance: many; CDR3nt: TGTGCCACCGGACCGGCAGAACAAGAGACCCAGTACTTC; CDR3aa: CATGPAEQETQYF
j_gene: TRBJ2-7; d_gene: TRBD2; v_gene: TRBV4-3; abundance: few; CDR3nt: TGCGCCAGCAGCCGAGTAGCGGGAGAAGCCTACGAGCAGTACTTC; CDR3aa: CASSRVAGEAYEQYF
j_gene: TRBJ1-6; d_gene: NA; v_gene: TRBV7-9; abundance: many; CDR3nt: TGTGCCAGCAGCTTACCCGGCATGGGGGAAAATTCACCCCTCCACTTT; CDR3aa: CASSLPGMGENSPLHF
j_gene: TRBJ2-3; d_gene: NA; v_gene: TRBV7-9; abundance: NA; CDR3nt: TGTGCCAGCAGCTTAAAAGGGGGTGGCACAGATACGCAGTATTTT; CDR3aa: CASSLKGGGTDTQYF
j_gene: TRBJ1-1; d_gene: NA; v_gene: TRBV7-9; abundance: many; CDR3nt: TGTGCCAGCAGCCCAGGGTTTAGAAGCAAGAAGATTGAAGCTTTCTTT; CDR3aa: CASSPGFRSKKIEAFF
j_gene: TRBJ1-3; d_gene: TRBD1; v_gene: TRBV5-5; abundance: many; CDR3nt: TGTGCCAGCAGCTCTTTCAGTACAGGGGGTTGGTCGTCGGACACCATATATTTT; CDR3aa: CASSSFSTGGWSSDTIYF
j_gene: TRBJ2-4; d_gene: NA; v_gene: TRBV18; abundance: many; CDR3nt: TGTGCCAGCTCACCCGGGGATCTAGCCAAAAACATTCAGTACTTC; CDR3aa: CASSPGDLAKNIQYF
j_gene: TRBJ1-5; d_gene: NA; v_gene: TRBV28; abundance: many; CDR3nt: TGTGCCAGCAGTTTGTACGCCTGGGGCAATCAGCCCCAGCATTTT; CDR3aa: CASSLYAWGNQPQHF
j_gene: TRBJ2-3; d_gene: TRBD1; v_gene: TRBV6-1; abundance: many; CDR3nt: TGTGCCAGCGTCGGGACAGGGGCTCCCCATTTGGATACGCAGTATTTT; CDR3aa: CASVGTGAPHLDTQYF
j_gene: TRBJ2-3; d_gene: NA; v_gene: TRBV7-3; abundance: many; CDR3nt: TGTGCCAGCAGCTCCCCTGACTCTCCGGAGGTCACAGATACGCAGTATTTT; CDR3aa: CASSSPDSPEVTDTQYF
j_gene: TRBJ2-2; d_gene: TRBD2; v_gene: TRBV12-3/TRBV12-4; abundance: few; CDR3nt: TGTGCCAGCAGAGTGGAACTAGCGGGGACCGGGGAGCTGTTTTTT; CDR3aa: CASRVELAGTGELFF
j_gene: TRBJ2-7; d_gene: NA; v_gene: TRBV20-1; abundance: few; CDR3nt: TGCAGTGCTTTAGCCGGACCTGGCAACGAGCAGTACTTC; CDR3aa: CSALAGPGNEQYF
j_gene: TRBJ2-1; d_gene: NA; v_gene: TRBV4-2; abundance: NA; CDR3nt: TGTGCCAGCAGCCAGAGGGCCCTCGGGGACGACCGATCCAATGAGCAGTTCTTC; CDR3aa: CASSQRALGDDRSNEQFF
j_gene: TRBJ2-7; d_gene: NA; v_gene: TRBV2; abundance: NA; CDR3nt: TGTGCCAGCAGTGAGGCGGGGAACACCTACGAGCAGTACTTC; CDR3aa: CASSEAGNTYEQYF